One sample yielded the 23 T cell receptor beta chains listed below, sequenced in a study of blood T cells in healthy people across ages. A sample-barcoded 5' primer and a J-beta primer mix were used in a second PCR of roughly 7 to 11 cycles. MiXCR, run by TCRdb on the 5' RACE reads, gives a single entry per CDR3 protein. The table has under 1,100,000 distinct CDR3 sequences, approximately 26% seen once. This sample also belongs to another study, concerning T cells of mothers and their children.

The sample consisted of blood. These receptors all stem from a girl under 10 years old in good health.

In this sample, this clonotype turned up a few times. The rearrangement links TRBV27 to TRBJ1-1; D unclear. Per germline, CDR1 MNHEY and CDR2 SMNVEV (reference sequence). V dropped 3 bases and J dropped 1 base, with 9 bases sitting between them. The CDR3 consists of 14 residues. CDR3: CASSFSVGNTEAFF. CDR3 bases: TGTGCCAGCAGTTTCTCCGTCGGGAACACTGAAGCTTTCTTT.

This clonotype has a handful of counts. This rearrangement joins TRBV29-1 to TRBJ2-5, with TRBD2 matching 12 bases. The DNA end is a closer match to TRBJ2-1, so the J assignment may be wrong. This CDR3 has 14 residues. Germline assignment: CDR1 SQVTM and CDR2 ANQGSEA. The CDR3 nucleotides read TGCAGCGCCTACCCCGGGACTAGCGGGCATGAGCAGTTCTTC. As protein: CSAYPGTSGHEQFF.

This clonotype was recorded a few times. J is TRBJ2-1 and V is TRBV29-1, with TRBD1 identical over 8 bases. The V gene's germline CDR1 is SQVTM and CDR2 ANQGSEA. The CDR3 length is 16 residues. Unmatched junction bases numbered 12, after V lost 4 bases and J lost 4 bases. CDR3 DNA: TGCAGCGTTGCTGGTGACAGGGGAATTCCATACAATGAGCAGTTCTTC. Translation: CSVAGDRGIPYNEQFF.

The chain uses TRBV20-1 and TRBJ1-2, with TRBD1 as a possible D gene (5 bases). The CDR3 contains 12 residues. V shed 3 bases and J shed 5 bases, with 10 bases lying between them. Germline CDR1 and CDR2: DFQATT and SNEGSKA (reference sequence). The CDR3 DNA sequence: TGCAGTGCTAGTCTAGGACAATATGGCTACACCTTC. This translates into CSASLGQYGYTF.

This clonotype was seen a handful of times. Compared with germline, one end of the junction differs, possibly owing to a read error. CDR3 region: CASSLPGTPNTVAFF. CDR3 nucleotide sequence: TGTGCCAGCAGCTTACCCGGGACACCTAACACTGTAGCTTTCTTT. V is TRBV7-3 and J is TRBJ1-1, with a possible D match to TRBD1 (6 bases). Looked up from germline, CDR1 is SGHTA and CDR2 is FQGTGA. The CDR3 contains 15 residues.

The V and J genes are TRBV28 and TRBJ2-1; 9 positions match TRBD2. Germline CDR1 is MDHEN and CDR2 is SYDVKM. This CDR3 contains 13 residues. The ends lost 6 bases at V and 9 bases at J; junction bases unmatched: 6. The CDR3 sequence: CASSGLAGVEQFF. The DNA for the CDR3 is TGTGCCAGCAGCGGGTTAGCGGGAGTTGAGCAGTTCTTC.

The CDR3, as DNA: TGCAGTGCTAGAATGCAGGGGGGTGAAAAACTGTTTTTT. The encoded protein is CSARMQGGEKLFF. The chain combines TRBV20-1 with TRBJ1-4; 7 positions agree with TRBD1. CDR1 is DFQATT and CDR2 is SNEGSKA in the germline V gene (reference sequence). The CDR3 contains 13 residues. Trimming cost V 2 bases and J 7 bases; bases outside gene matches: 4.

The V and J genes are TRBV6-1 and TRBJ2-7; D unresolved. This CDR3 comprises 15 residues. The germline V gene encodes CDR1 MNHNS and CDR2 SASEGT. V lost 6 bases and J 6 bases, leaving 21 bases between the germline ends. The CDR3 reads CASRLKAVGSGEQYF. The CDR3 nucleotides are TGTGCCAGCAGATTAAAGGCGGTAGGGTCCGGCGAGCAGTACTTC.

The V gene is TRBV6-2 or TRBV6-3, the J gene TRBJ2-3; the match to TRBD1 covers 10 bases. The CDR3 has 13 residues. V shed 8 bases, J shed 4 bases, and the junction held 3 bases outside the gene matches. Germline assignment: CDR1 MNHEY and CDR2 SVGEGT. The CDR3, as DNA: TGTGCCAGCGGAGACAGGGGGCCAGATACGCAGTATTTT. Its translation: CASGDRGPDTQYF.

This chain joins TRBV7-3 and TRBJ1-6; no definite D call. The CDR3 has 13 amino acids. Germline V gives CDR1 SGHTA, CDR2 FQGTGA. Trimming cost V 4 bases and J 10 bases, with 11 bases left between them. The CDR3 region has the DNA TGTGCCAGCAGCTCGCAACGAGGCTCACCCCTCCACTTT. It translates to CASSSQRGSPLHF.

This clonotype was seen once. This chain joins TRBV20-1 and TRBJ1-2; perhaps TRBD1 as D (6 bases). The CDR3 spans 14 residues. The ends were cut back, 4 bases at V and 0 bases at J, with 12 bases in the middle. CDR1 DFQATT and CDR2 SNEGSKA come from the germline V gene (reference sequence). For the CDR3, the DNA is TGCAGTGCTAAGGGGGAACCTACTAACTATGGCTACACCTTC. Translated: CSAKGEPTNYGYTF.

This clonotype was seen a handful of times. The V call is TRBV24-1, the J call TRBJ2-5; perhaps TRBD1 as D (7 bases). The CDR3 is 14 amino acids. Trimming left V 4 bases short and J 2 bases short, with 10 bases between. Germline CDR1 is KGHDR and CDR2 is SFDVKD. This CDR3 reads CATSDPGGQETQYF. The CDR3 DNA follows: TGTGCCACCAGTGACCCAGGGGGGCAAGAGACCCAGTACTTC.

This clonotype was detected many times. The chain joins TRBV20-1 to TRBJ2-1; TRBD2 aligns across 7 bases. The CDR3 is 18 residues long. V shed 0 bases, J shed 0 bases, and the junction held 11 bases outside the gene matches. Per germline, CDR1 DFQATT and CDR2 SNEGSKA (reference sequence). The DNA of the CDR3 is TGCAGTGCTAGAGATTCGATCGGGGGAGGGCCCTCCTACAATGAGCAGTTCTTC. This encodes CSARDSIGGGPSYNEQFF.

The rearrangement joins TRBV11-2 to TRBJ2-1, with D perhaps TRBD2 (5 bases). Per the germline V gene, CDR1 is SGHAT and CDR2 is FQNNGV. V was trimmed by 7 bases and J by 10 bases, leaving 17 bases between them. CDR3 length equals 13 residues. CDR3 sequence: CASTEGSRAEQFF. The DNA of the CDR3 is TGTGCCAGCACCGAGGGATCGCGGGCCGAGCAGTTCTTC.

This clonotype was counted only a few times. V is TRBV5-5 and J is TRBJ1-1, with 7 bases matching TRBD1. Trimming took 4 bases from V and 1 from J; bases not matched to a gene: 7. This CDR3 comprises 15 residues. Germline CDR1 reads SGHKS; CDR2 reads YYEKEE (reference sequence). As DNA, the CDR3 is TGTGCCAGCAGCCTCAGGGGGGAGACGAACACTGAAGCTTTCTTT. As protein: CASSLRGETNTEAFF.

This chain connects TRBV12-3 or TRBV12-4 to TRBJ1-1, with a tentative D call TRBD1 (5 bases). V lost 5 bases and J lost 7, with 11 bases in between. The CDR3 is 12 residues long. CDR3 in amino acids: CASSLGRREAFF. CDR3 sequence (DNA): TGTGCCAGCAGTCTGGGACGCCGTGAAGCTTTCTTT.

Only a few counts were recorded for this clonotype. The CDR3 DNA follows: TGCAGTGCTAGTCGAGACAGGGGCACCCGGGGTACCTACGAGCAGTACTTC. This codes for CSASRDRGTRGTYEQYF. The V gene is TRBV20-1, the J gene TRBJ2-7; 8 nucleotides match TRBD1. There are 17 residues in the CDR3. Germline V gives CDR1 DFQATT, CDR2 SNEGSKA (reference sequence). V was clipped by 3 bases and J by 2 bases; unmatched bases: 15.

The J gene is TRBJ1-1, the V gene TRBV7-9; tentatively, D is TRBD1 (5 bases). The CDR3 has 13 amino acids. Germline assignment: CDR1 SEHNR and CDR2 FQNEAQ (reference sequence). The germline V and J ends were trimmed by 3 bases and 7 bases, with 12 bases remaining between them. This chain's CDR3 is CASSFGAAYEAFF. The DNA of the CDR3 is TGTGCCAGCAGCTTCGGGGCAGCCTATGAAGCTTTCTTT.

This clonotype was seen only a few times. V usage is TRBV7-9 and J usage is TRBJ2-2; D possibly corresponds to TRBD2 (5 bases). The CDR3 consists of 16 residues. Trimming removed 4 bases at V and 2 bases at J, with 14 bases between. The germline V gene encodes CDR1 SEHNR and CDR2 FQNEAQ (reference sequence). CDR3 DNA sequence: TGTGCCAGCAGCTCGCTAAACCGGGAAAACACCGGGGAGCTGTTTTTT. It translates to CASSSLNRENTGELFF.

The V and J genes are TRBV6-1 and TRBJ1-1; 7 nucleotides line up with TRBD1. Germline-derived CDR1 and CDR2 are MNHNS and SASEGT. The CDR3 covers 14 residues. The V and J ends lost 6 bases and 6 bases, in that order; junction bases with no gene match: 10. The CDR3 reads CASRLGQVFPEAFF. The CDR3 DNA reads TGTGCCAGCAGATTAGGACAGGTGTTCCCTGAAGCTTTCTTT.

J is TRBJ2-5 and V is TRBV6-1, with 11 bases matching TRBD2. The germline gives CDR1 MNHNS, CDR2 SASEGT. Unmatched junction bases numbered 8, after V lost 4 bases and J lost 4 bases. This CDR3 has 16 residues. DNA for the CDR3: TGTGCCAGCAGTGGCCTATGGCTAGCGGGGGGAGAGACCCAGTACTTC. Its protein product is CASSGLWLAGGETQYF.

This CDR3 reads CASSFRVKGFITNEKLFF. Written as DNA, the CDR3 is TGTGCCAGCAGCTTCAGGGTAAAGGGATTTATAACTAATGAAAAACTGTTTTTT. The V call is TRBV7-2, the J call TRBJ1-4, with D tentatively TRBD1 (5 bases). CDR1 is SGHTA, CDR2 FQGNSA, per germline. Trimming took off 3 bases at V and 1 base at J, with 18 bases between the two ends. The length of the CDR3 is 18 residues. The variable domain in full, completed from reference TRBV7-2 and TRBJ1-4, reads GAGVSQSPSNKVTEKGKDVELRCDPISGHTALYWYRQSLGQGLEFLIYFQGNSAPDKSGLPSDRFSAERTGGSVSTLTIQRTQQEDSAVYLCASSFRVKGFITNEKLFFGSGTQLSVL.

This clonotype has more than one count but fewer than ten. Here the CDR3 DNA reads TGTGCCAGCAGTTTATTTGGGGGTTTGATGGGGGAGCAGTACTTC. Its translation is CASSLFGGLMGEQYF. The chain employs TRBV28 and TRBJ2-7; D tentatively fits TRBD1 or TRBD2 (5 bases each). Germline V lookup: CDR1 MDHEN, CDR2 SYDVKM. Trimming removed 1 base from V and 7 bases from J, with 17 bases in between. The CDR3 totals 15 residues.